Given below is one TCR beta chain in context. The source of the sample is a study of OX40 agonist ivuxolimab in advanced cancers. Study background: Patients received the agonistic anti-OX40 (CD134) antibody ivuxolimab. A history of anti-PD-1, anti-PD-L1 or anti-CTLA-4 therapy was acceptable, and around 36% had some. Aged 23 to 79 with a mean of approximately 60 years, they were about 80% male.

The assay was immunoSEQ multiplex PCR, and TCRdb's table has in-frame clones only and misses some. The sample holds 45,000 to 55,000 clones; 83% are singletons and the top ten take approximately 1.2%. The CDR3 runs 12 residues. Trimming took 1 base from V and 3 from J, leaving 4 bases between them. Germline V lookup: CDR1 LGHNT, CDR2 FRNRAP. The TCR comes from an adult with an advanced solid tumor such as melanoma, head and neck, liver or kidney cancer. The gene calls are TRBV12-5 and TRBJ2-7; D is unresolved. The sample here was CD4+ or CD8+ T cells sorted from blood, taken in a trial of the OX40 agonist ivuxolimab. CDR3 in amino acids: CASGLDFYEQYF. Here the CDR3 DNA reads TGTGCTAGTGGTTTGGACTTCTACGAGCAGTACTTC.